This T cell receptor beta chain was observed in a study of T cell responses to AZD1222 COVID-19 vaccine. Looking at the study overall: Pooled samples include second doses given at about 4 or 12 weeks.

Clones were read by immunoSEQ multiplex PCR, and TCRdb kept only the in-frame ones, dropping some. This sample has 110,000 to 150,000 clones, with around nine tenths found just once. This clone was detected only once. Its antigen is currently unknown. The V and J ends lost 7 bases and 1 base respectively, with 16 bases between them. Looked up from germline, CDR1 is SGHAT and CDR2 is FQNNGV. The CDR3 totals 15 residues. Findings and limits, study-wide: It should be noted that donors were predominantly white British and more often female, and clonal diversity was possibly underestimated. Compared with day 0, the breadth and depth of the Spike-specific TCR repertoire rose significantly after two doses of AZD1222. No day 14 peak samples; only post-peak repertoires were characterized.

This TCR was recovered from an adult in good health. The rearrangement joins TRBV11-2 to TRBJ1-1; possibly TRBD1 for D (5 bases). Sequencing used peripheral blood, obtained on day 0 of AZD1222 vaccination. This CDR3 is CASTSLRTPNTEAFF. CDR3 coding DNA: TGTGCCAGCACCAGTCTGCGGACACCGAACACTGAAGCTTTCTTT.